Reported below is one T cell receptor beta chain. What this receptor recognizes is not known. Base-call qualities are not available, and no considerably larger clone is one nucleotide away. Profiling of TCR beta VDJ combinations and CDR3 sequences used genomic DNA as the template. An Illumina HiSeq 2000 was the platform used for TCR repertoire sequencing. The original methods were these. Repertoires were assessed using TRBV/TRBJ rearrangement plots, CDR3 size and DJ length profiles, and Simpson's diversity index. Whichever DNA sequence was most abundant in the deep sequencing data was defined as the immunodominant clone. CDR3 amino acid sequences were screened for sharing across subjects and compared with published repertoires and the VDJdb database. Clones were called with MiXCR by TCRdb after fastp trimmed the public reads at Q25, and only in-frame beta chains were retained. All rows with the same CDR3 protein become a single entry with the most common DNA and genes. Here the V and J calls rest on TCRdb's processing, not on the authors' analysis. The table for this sample lists under 350,000 distinct CDR3 sequences; 45% to 65% of them were counted only once. Jointly, the top ten make up around 1.3% of the sample.

Expansion of CD8+CD57+ cells had been shown by flow cytometry in the patients chosen for sequencing. Every patient had severe acquired aplastic anemia, diagnosed using the International Study of Aplastic Anemia and Agranulocytosis and Camitta criteria. At the time blood was sampled, none of the patients had received any therapy. The study deep-sequenced TCR repertoires of sorted CD4+ and CD8+ blood T cells from severe aplastic anemia patients and healthy subjects. Patients were enrolled under clinicaltrials.gov protocols 00001620, 01623167, 00001397, 00071045, 00081523 and 00961064 in the USA. Ficoll-Paque density gradient centrifugation was used to isolate peripheral blood mononuclear cells. Before DNA extraction, CD4+ and CD8+ T cells were sorted with FACS or magnetic beads. The CDR3 contains 16 residues, cysteine and phenylalanine counted. The DNA shown is the 48-base CDR3, in frame from base 1. Reading the germline V gene gives CDR1 SGDLS and CDR2 YYNGEE. At the junction V is shortened by 3 bases and J by 5 bases, with 18 bases in between.

The sample belongs to a study of CD8+CD57+ T cells in acquired aplastic anemia (dated 2018 in TCRdb). In terms of the full investigation: A mean of approximately 3 ug of DNA, ranging from about 0.2 to 27.4 ug, was extracted from sorted CD4+ and CD8+ cells. CD8+CD57+ expansion was defined as frequency above the mean frequency observed in healthy subjects. Broader findings and caveats from the paper: No significant difference in CD8+ Simpson's diversity was found between patients and healthy controls (P=0.060). Some 30 CD8+ CDR3 sequences were shared between patients and controls but appeared highly expressed in patients and within their immunodominant clones.

The source is a human donor with aplastic anemia. Rearrangement joined TRBV9 to TRBJ2-1, and possibly TRBD2, on 7 matching bases. The sequenced sample was sorted CD4+, CD8+, or CD8+CD57+ T cells (not recorded which) from PBMCs. The bases are TGTGCCAGCAGCGGCCCGGGGGGCGGGGAGAACAATGAGCAGTTCTTC. Its protein is CASSGPGGGENNEQFF. With the rest looked up from the reference TRBV9 and TRBJ2-1 genes rather than sequenced, the full variable domain is DSGVTQTPKHLITATGQRVTLRCSPRSGDLSVYWYQQSLDQGLQFLIQYYNGEERAKGNILERFSAQQFPDLHSELNLSSLELGDSALYFCASSGPGGGENNEQFFGPGTRLTVL.